These 13 T cell receptor beta chains were all obtained from the same sample, sequenced in a study of blood T cells in healthy people across ages. It was with a sample-barcoded 5' primer and a J-beta primer mix that a second PCR of about 6 to 12 cycles was run. TCRdb ran MiXCR on the 5' RACE reads and lists one entry per CDR3 protein. This sample has roughly 1,500,000 distinct CDR3 sequences, with 42% found just once. Material for sequencing was blood. The receptor source for this set is a woman younger than 35 in good health.

In this sample, this clonotype turned up once. This rearrangement joins TRBV7-9 to TRBJ1-3; D unclear. CDR3 length: 15 residues. Per germline, CDR1 SEHNR and CDR2 FQNEAQ (reference sequence). Deletions cut 4 bases from V and 0 bases from J, with 10 bases between. CDR3 DNA sequence: TGTGCCAGCAGCTCTCCGGAGGGCTCTGGAAACACCATATATTTT. Amino acids: CASSSPEGSGNTIYF.

CDR3 protein: CASSLIGRGGVQRNIQYF. In DNA form, the CDR3 reads TGTGCCAGCAGTTTAATCGGCAGGGGTGGTGTGCAAAGAAACATTCAGTACTTC. The chain employs TRBV28 and TRBJ2-7; D perhaps matches TRBD1 (6 bases). The better agreement between TRBJ2-4 and the DNA end casts doubt on the J call. Germline CDR1 reads MDHEN; CDR2 reads SYDVKM. The CDR3 is made up of 18 amino acids.

The rearrangement uses TRBV6-5 and TRBJ1-2; maybe TRBD1 (5 bases). Germline assignment: CDR1 MNHEY and CDR2 SVGAGI. This CDR3 contains 13 residues. Trimming took off 9 bases at V and 6 bases at J, with 17 bases between the two ends. The CDR3 DNA sequence: TGTGCCAGTCGCCCCGACAGTGGCCATGGCTACACCTTC. Translating gives CASRPDSGHGYTF.

This clonotype was observed many times. The chain employs TRBV29-1 and TRBJ2-4; unclear D gene. CDR3 length: 14 amino acids. V was trimmed by 2 bases and J by 0 bases, leaving 8 bases between them. CDR1 is SQVTM, CDR2 ANQGSEA, per germline. The CDR3 is CSVEMGLAKNIQYF. The CDR3 DNA reads as TGCAGCGTTGAAATGGGATTAGCCAAAAACATTCAGTACTTC.

The V call is TRBV5-1, the J call TRBJ2-7; 9 positions agree with TRBD2. Germline V gene data show CDR1 as SGHRS and CDR2 as YFSETQ. J lost 3 bases, V lost 5 bases, and 6 bases had no gene match. CDR3 length: 14 amino acids. The DNA for the CDR3 is TGCGCCAGCAGTGGTCTAGCGGGGAGCTACGAGCAGTACTTC. This gives the protein CASSGLAGSYEQYF.

This chain joins TRBV7-9 and TRBJ2-7; perhaps TRBD2 as D (5 bases). The CDR3 length is 13 residues. The V and J ends lost 5 bases and 2 bases respectively, with 10 bases between them. Germline CDR1 and CDR2: SEHNR and FQNEAQ (reference sequence). The CDR3: CASSDKEAYEQYF. The CDR3 nucleotides are TGTGCCAGCAGCGACAAGGAGGCCTACGAGCAGTACTTC.

This rearrangement joins TRBV27 to TRBJ2-7; 8 bases align to TRBD2. The germline gives CDR1 MNHEY, CDR2 SMNVEV (reference sequence). The CDR3 consists of 16 residues. V was clipped by 4 bases and J by 2 bases; unmatched bases: 10. In DNA, the CDR3 is TGTGCCAGCAGTTCCCTCGGGAGGGGGGAGCCCTACGAGCAGTACTTC. Translated, it gives CASSSLGRGEPYEQYF.

This clonotype was seen a single time. The chain recombines TRBV4-1 with TRBJ2-5, with 10 nucleotides matching TRBD2. J lost 2 bases, V lost 1 base, and 7 bases had no gene match. This CDR3 has 17 amino acids. Germline-derived CDR1 and CDR2 are MGHRA and YSYEKL. CDR3 sequence reads: CASSQVWASGGQETQYF. CDR3 nucleotides: TGCGCCAGCAGCCAAGTTTGGGCTAGCGGGGGTCAAGAGACCCAGTACTTC.

This chain joins TRBV6-5 and TRBJ1-2; 9 positions agree with TRBD1. CDR1 MNHEY and CDR2 SVGAGI come from the germline V gene. This CDR3 has 14 amino acids. J gave up 6 bases and V 8 bases, and 10 bases lay outside the gene matches. This chain's CDR3 is CASSMVGQGHGYTF. For the CDR3, the DNA is TGTGCCAGCTCTATGGTGGGACAGGGCCATGGCTACACCTTC.

With respect to this clonotype: Sequence at one end of the junction differs from germline and may be a read error. V is TRBV12-3 or TRBV12-4 and J is TRBJ1-5, with D possibly matching TRBD1 (5 bases). CDR3 length equals 15 residues. The CDR3 reads CASSGGGYSDQPQHF. CDR3 coding DNA: TGTGCCAGCAGTGGGGGAGGCTATAGCGATCAGCCCCAGCATTTT.

This clonotype was observed a few times. For the CDR3, the DNA is TGTGCCAGCAGCCAAGGTCCGGGGGGGAGCACAGATACGCAGTATTTT. Translated: CASSQGPGGSTDTQYF. The chain links TRBV3-1 to TRBJ2-3; 8 positions agree with TRBD2. The CDR3 consists of 16 residues. CDR1 is LGHDT and CDR2 is YNNKEL in the germline V gene (reference sequence). The V gene end was trimmed by 1 base and the J gene end by 0 bases; junction bases not matched to a gene: 3.

The chain joins TRBV25-1 to TRBJ1-2; 7 nucleotides agree with TRBD1. Per germline, CDR1 MGHDK and CDR2 SYGVNS. The CDR3 sequence is 14 residues long. With V trimmed by 5 bases and J by 6 bases, 9 bases remained unmatched. CDR3: CASSFTYRGDGYTF. The CDR3 nucleotides read TGTGCCAGCAGTTTCACATACAGGGGAGATGGCTACACCTTC.

The chain couples TRBV28 to TRBJ1-1; weak D call: TRBD1 (5 bases). V was cut by 5 bases and J by 5 bases, with 21 bases left in between. CDR3 length: 16 amino acids. Germline loops: CDR1 MDHEN, CDR2 SYDVKM. The CDR3 DNA follows: TGTGCCAGCAGTCCCCTACCAGGCAGCGGGGGGACTGAAGCTTTCTTT. It codes for CASSPLPGSGGTEAFF.